This passage covers 7 T cell receptor beta chains from one sample sequenced in a study of cytomegalovirus exposure and HLA in healthy donors. The PCR made use of 60 Vbeta and 13 Jbeta primers. Sequenced by immunoSEQ multiplex PCR; TCRdb stores in-frame clones only, minus some. The data show about 88,000 clones, just under 90% seen once. Sequenced material: PBMCs. These TCRs come from a man aged 18 to 29 in good health and CMV-seronegative.

This clone was seen a few times. The V gene is TRBV19, the J gene TRBJ1-5; D gene uncertain. The CDR3 covers 14 residues. Germline V lookup: CDR1 LNHDA, CDR2 SQIVND (reference sequence). The V end was cut by 5 bases, the J end by 2 bases, with 10 bases between. The CDR3 protein is CASSAGLGNQPQHF. As DNA, the CDR3 is TGTGCCAGTAGTGCGGGTCTGGGCAATCAGCCCCAGCATTTT.

V is TRBV10-3 and J is TRBJ2-5; D gene uncertain. CDR1 is ENHRY, CDR2 SYGVKD, per germline. V was clipped by 7 bases and J by 3 bases, with 12 bases between them. The CDR3 has 13 residues. The CDR3 spells CAINTVLEETQYF. For the CDR3, the DNA is TGTGCCATCAATACGGTCCTTGAAGAGACCCAGTACTTC.

For the CDR3, the DNA is TGTGCCAGCAGCCGGGACAGGAACTATGGCTACACCTTC. As protein: CASSRDRNYGYTF. The chain combines TRBV7-3 with TRBJ1-2; 8 nucleotides line up with TRBD1. Losses at the gene ends were 5 bases for V and 2 bases for J; bases not matched to a gene: 1. CDR1 and CDR2 from the germline V gene are SGHTA and FQGTGA. The CDR3 loop spans 13 amino acids.

The rearrangement uses TRBV28 and TRBJ2-3, with TRBD1 matching 7 bases. This CDR3 contains 14 residues. V gave up 9 bases and J gave up 3 bases; unmatched junction bases: 9. Germline lookup yields CDR1 MDHEN and CDR2 SYDVKM. The CDR3 DNA is TGTGCCAGTAGAACAGGGGATGGGACAGATACGCAGTATTTT. It codes for CASRTGDGTDTQYF.

This clone was found once. The chain links TRBV27 to TRBJ2-5; 7 bases agree with TRBD2. Losses at the gene ends were 5 bases for V and 3 bases for J; bases not matched to a gene: 9. The CDR3 runs 15 residues. Per germline, CDR1 MNHEY and CDR2 SMNVEV (reference sequence). The CDR3 is CASSRGVTREETQYF. CDR3 DNA sequence: TGTGCCAGCAGTCGGGGGGTTACGAGGGAAGAGACCCAGTACTTC.

The chain employs TRBV9 and TRBJ1-6, with D hard to call. This CDR3 is built from 14 residues. CDR1 is SGDLS and CDR2 is YYNGEE in the germline V gene. Trimming took off 4 bases at V and 7 bases at J, with 12 bases between the two ends. The CDR3 coding sequence is TGTGCCAGCAGCCAGAAGGCGGCGAATTCACCCCTCCACTTT. Translated, it gives CASSQKAANSPLHF.

The genes are TRBV7-8 and TRBJ2-4, with 8 bases lining up with TRBD2. Germline V CDR1 and CDR2: SGHVS, FQNEAQ. The CDR3 has 15 amino acids. The ends lost 5 bases at V and 6 bases at J; junction bases unmatched: 9. The CDR3 sequence: CASSITVAGINIQYF. The CDR3 DNA reads TGTGCCAGCAGCATAACGGTAGCGGGAATAAACATTCAGTACTTC.